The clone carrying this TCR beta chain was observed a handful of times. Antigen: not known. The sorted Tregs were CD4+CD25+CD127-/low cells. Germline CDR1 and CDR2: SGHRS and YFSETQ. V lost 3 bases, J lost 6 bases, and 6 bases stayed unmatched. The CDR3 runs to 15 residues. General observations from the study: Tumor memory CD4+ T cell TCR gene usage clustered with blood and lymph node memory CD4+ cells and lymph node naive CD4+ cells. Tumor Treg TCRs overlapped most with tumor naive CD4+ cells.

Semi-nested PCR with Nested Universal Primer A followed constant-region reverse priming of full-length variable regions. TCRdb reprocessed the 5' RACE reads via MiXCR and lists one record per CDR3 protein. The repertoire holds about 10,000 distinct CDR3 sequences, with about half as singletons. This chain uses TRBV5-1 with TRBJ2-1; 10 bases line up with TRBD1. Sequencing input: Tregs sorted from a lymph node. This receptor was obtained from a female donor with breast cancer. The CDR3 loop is CASSSLDRGLNEQFF. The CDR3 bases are TGCGCCAGCAGCTCGTTAGACAGGGGGCTCAATGAGCAGTTCTTC.